This T cell receptor (beta chain) was captured in a study of cytomegalovirus exposure and HLA in healthy donors. Study observations and caveats: With further analysis later on, most CMV-associated TCR beta chains appeared HLA-restricted. Presence/absence analyses supposed approximately even sequencing depth among donors.

In regard to this clone: What it binds is unknown.

PCR employed 60 Vbeta and 13 Jbeta primers. Assay: immunoSEQ multiplex PCR; the TCRdb copy retains only in-frame clones and omits some. Here the sample spans 150,000 to 200,000 clones, 70% to 85% being singletons. The CDR3 spans 15 residues. J gave up 5 bases and V 4 bases, and 8 bases lay outside the gene matches. Germline CDR1 is LGHNA and CDR2 is YNFKEQ. This chain links TRBV4-2 with TRBJ2-5; TRBD2 aligns across 9 bases. What was sequenced was PBMCs. This TCR was sampled from a male donor in good health and CMV-seronegative. CDR3 nucleotides: TGTGCCAGCAGCCGGGAAGCGGGAGGTCGGGAGACCCAGTACTTC. This encodes CASSREAGGRETQYF.